This entry lists 23 T cell receptor beta chains sequenced from one sample in a study of spatial heterogeneity in lung cancer. Time point defined: sample taken at primary tumor resection. The study sequenced unsorted whole RNA from tumor, nontumor lung or frozen PBMC. One entry per CDR3 protein, called by TCRdb with MiXCR from the 5' RACE reads. The sample yields about 50,000 distinct CDR3 sequences, around 7.6% seen once. Sample: PBMCs, taken at surgery. The receptors originated from a female donor with early-stage non-small cell lung cancer.

This clonotype appeared many times. The chain employs TRBV3-1 and TRBJ2-7, with 7 bases identical to TRBD1. The CDR3 extends over 15 amino acids. Germline lookup yields CDR1 LGHDT and CDR2 YNNKEL (reference sequence). V trimming: 5 bases; J trimming: 2 bases; junction bases outside the gene matches: 9. In DNA, the CDR3 is TGTGCCAGCAGCTACCGACAGGGTCGGACCTACGAGCAGTACTTC. Translating gives CASSYRQGRTYEQYF.

The rearrangement joins TRBV5-1 to TRBJ2-1; D is perhaps TRBD1 (6 bases). This CDR3 has 15 residues. Per germline, CDR1 SGHRS and CDR2 YFSETQ. The V end was cut by 0 bases, the J end by 8 bases, with 15 bases between. The CDR3 loop is CASSLVQGNRDEQFF. The CDR3 DNA follows: TGCGCCAGCAGCTTGGTTCAGGGGAATAGGGATGAGCAGTTCTTC. Variable domain in full (rest from reference TRBV5-1 and TRBJ2-1): KAGVTQTPRYLIKTRGQQVTLSCSPISGHRSVSWYQQTPGQGLQFLFEYFSETQRNKGNFPGRFSGRQFSNSRSEMNVSTLELGDSALYLCASSLVQGNRDEQFFGPGTRLTVL.

The sample holds many counts of this clonotype. V and J are TRBV24-1 and TRBJ1-1, with 8 positions matching TRBD1. Losses at the gene ends were 3 bases for V and 2 bases for J; bases not matched to a gene: 7. The CDR3 totals 16 residues. The V gene's germline CDR1 is KGHDR and CDR2 SFDVKD. The CDR3 DNA follows: TGTGCCACCAGTGATAGACAGGGGATAAGTAACACTGAAGCTTTCTTT. Protein sequence: CATSDRQGISNTEAFF.

This clonotype was counted at least ten times. The chain is built from TRBV4-3 and TRBJ2-2; tentatively, D is TRBD1 (6 bases). CDR3 length equals 18 residues. Germline V gives CDR1 LGHNA, CDR2 YSLEER. The ends were cut back, 1 base at V and 4 bases at J, with 19 bases in the middle. The CDR3 is CASSQVNPGATGTGELFF. In DNA, the CDR3 is TGCGCCAGCAGCCAAGTCAATCCAGGGGCTACGGGCACCGGGGAGCTGTTTTTT.

This chain joins TRBV6-6 and TRBJ1-5; D is ambiguous. The germline V gene encodes CDR1 MNHNY and CDR2 SVGAGI (reference sequence). The CDR3 extends over 11 amino acids. Between the trimmed V and J ends, which lost 7 bases and 4 bases, there was a span of 5 bases. CDR3 DNA sequence: TGTGCCAGCATGGGGAATCAGCCCCAGCATTTT. This sequence encodes CASMGNQPQHF.

CDR3 residues: CSATPRGQGGVETQYF. The CDR3 DNA follows: TGCAGTGCTACACCCCGGGGACAGGGTGGAGTTGAGACCCAGTACTTC. The gene calls are TRBV20-1 and TRBJ2-5; 9 bases line up with TRBD1. Trimming cost V 4 bases and J 5 bases; bases outside gene matches: 14. CDR3 length: 16 amino acids. Germline CDR1 is DFQATT and CDR2 is SNEGSKA (reference sequence).

About this clonotype itself: A read error may explain this, as a much larger clone is one base away. The chain has TRBV11-2 and TRBJ2-1; 7 bases agree with TRBD1. The CDR3 is made up of 17 amino acids. The ends lost 2 bases at V and 6 bases at J; junction bases unmatched: 13. Germline assignment: CDR1 SGHAT and CDR2 FQNNGV. CDR3 nucleotides: TGTGCCAGCAGCTTAATTTTCGGCGAGGGGGCCTCCAATGAGCAGTTCTTC. Translating gives CASSLIFGEGASNEQFF.

Ten or more counts support this clonotype. The chain carries TRBV7-2 and TRBJ1-5; a weak D match, TRBD1 (6 bases). This CDR3 comprises 13 residues. The germline V gene encodes CDR1 SGHTA and CDR2 FQGNSA. V was clipped by 4 bases and J by 5 bases, with 9 bases between them. For the CDR3, the DNA is TGTGCCAGCAGCTACGCAGGGGATCAGCCCCAGCATTTT. It encodes CASSYAGDQPQHF.

The chain carries TRBV20-1 and TRBJ1-2; 7 bases are shared with TRBD1. There are 14 residues in the CDR3. Germline CDR1 is DFQATT and CDR2 is SNEGSKA (reference sequence). Trimming at V came to 0 bases and at J to 2 bases, leaving 3 bases not matched to a gene. The CDR3 DNA is TGCAGTGCTAGAGAGACAGGGACCAACTATGGCTACACCTTC. Translation gives CSARETGTNYGYTF.

The CDR3, as DNA: TGTGCCAGCAGCTTAGCCCCGGGACAGGGTCGCGGCTACACCTTC. Translated: CASSLAPGQGRGYTF. The V call is TRBV7-2, the J call TRBJ1-2, with 9 bases lining up with TRBD1. The CDR3 extends over 15 amino acids. The germline CDR1 and CDR2 sequences are SGHTA and FQGNSA. J was trimmed by 8 bases and V by 0 bases; bases with no gene match: 7.

At least ten counts were recorded for this clonotype. The chain is built from TRBV2 and TRBJ1-5; unclear D gene. The CDR3 has 13 residues. Germline lookup yields CDR1 SNHLY and CDR2 FYNNEI. Deletions cut 6 bases from V and 9 bases from J, with 15 bases between. DNA for the CDR3: TGTGCCAGCAGCGGACTTGCCCCGGGGCCCCAGCATTTT. It specifies CASSGLAPGPQHF.

This clonotype came up many times. The CDR3 spells CASSILAQGSEAFF. DNA for the CDR3: TGTGCCAGTAGTATACTGGCCCAGGGGTCTGAAGCTTTCTTT. This chain joins TRBV19 and TRBJ1-1; tentative D call: TRBD1 (6 bases). Trimming cost V 2 bases and J 6 bases, with 13 bases left between them. CDR1 is LNHDA, CDR2 SQIVND, per germline (reference sequence). This CDR3 spans 14 amino acids. Filled out from reference TRBV19 and TRBJ1-1, the complete variable domain reads DGGITQSPKYLFRKEGQNVTLSCEQNLNHDAMYWYRQDPGQGLRLIYYSQIVNDFQKGDIAEGYSVSREKKESFPLTVTSAQKNPTAFYLCASSILAQGSEAFFGQGTRLTVV.

This clonotype was observed many times. V is TRBV7-8 and J is TRBJ1-1; D gene unclear. There are 15 residues in the CDR3. V was trimmed by 1 base and J by 1 base, leaving 10 bases between them. Per germline, CDR1 SGHVS and CDR2 FQNEAQ. DNA for the CDR3: TGTGCCAGCAGCTTAGATCGGACGGCGAACACTGAAGCTTTCTTT. It yields the protein CASSLDRTANTEAFF.

As regards this clonotype: This may be a read error: a much more frequent sequence differs by one nucleotide. The chain recombines TRBV12-3 or TRBV12-4 with TRBJ1-2; 9 bases agree with TRBD1. The CDR3 spans 14 residues. The CDR3 loop reads CARSPGTGFDGYTF. DNA for the CDR3: TGTGCCCGCAGTCCCGGGACAGGGTTTGATGGCTACACCTTC.

This clonotype was seen many times. The chain uses TRBV7-2 and TRBJ1-6; a weak D match, TRBD1 (6 bases). The V and J ends lost 3 bases and 9 bases respectively, with 15 bases between them. The CDR3 covers 15 residues. Looked up from germline, CDR1 is SGHTA and CDR2 is FQGNSA. The CDR3 DNA sequence: TGTGCCAGCAGCTTCTTGCGGCAGGGGATTTCACCCCTCCACTTT. Translating it yields CASSFLRQGISPLHF.

V gene TRBV5-5 combines with J gene TRBJ2-2, with 10 bases identical to TRBD2. Per germline, CDR1 SGHKS and CDR2 YYEKEE (reference sequence). CDR3 length: 17 residues. The J segment lost 0 bases and the V segment lost 5 bases, leaving 7 bases of the junction unmatched. CDR3 amino acids: CASSFSGGFANTGELFF. The CDR3 coding sequence is TGTGCCAGCAGTTTTAGCGGGGGGTTCGCGAACACCGGGGAGCTGTTTTTT.

This clonotype has just a few counts. This rearrangement joins TRBV28 to TRBJ1-1; TRBD1 aligns across 10 bases. V was clipped by 7 bases and J by 0 bases; unmatched bases: 20. CDR1 and CDR2 (germline): MDHEN, SYDVKM. This CDR3 region has 20 residues. CDR3 sequence: CASTLRDRGIDTHLNTEAFF. CDR3 DNA sequence: TGTGCCAGCACCCTACGGGACAGGGGTATTGATACCCACTTGAACACTGAAGCTTTCTTT.

The rearrangement uses TRBV18 and TRBJ2-1; D call uncertain. This CDR3 has 14 amino acids. V lost 1 base and J 5 bases, leaving 9 bases between the germline ends. Germline loops: CDR1 KGHSH, CDR2 LQKENI. The CDR3 DNA follows: TGTGCCAGCTCACCACAACTGGAAAACAATGAGCAGTTCTTC. Its translation is CASSPQLENNEQFF.

This chain links TRBV7-9 with TRBJ1-1; TRBD1 aligns across 7 bases. There are 15 residues in the CDR3. Per the germline V gene, CDR1 is SEHNR and CDR2 is FQNEAQ (reference sequence). The ends lost 1 base at V and 5 bases at J; junction bases unmatched: 7. The CDR3 coding sequence is TGTGCCAGCAGCTTAGTGGGCAGGGGGGATACTGAAGCTTTCTTT. This sequence encodes CASSLVGRGDTEAFF.

The J gene is TRBJ2-1, the V gene TRBV20-1; D gene uncertain. Germline CDR1 reads DFQATT; CDR2 reads SNEGSKA (reference sequence). The CDR3 runs 16 residues. Trimming pared 1 base from V and 0 bases from J, leaving 13 bases between. The CDR3 region has the DNA TGCAGTGCTAGAGGGACGGTCTCTGGCTCCTACAATGAGCAGTTCTTC. Its translation is CSARGTVSGSYNEQFF.

This clonotype was detected many times. The chain has TRBV29-1 and TRBJ2-1; D may be TRBD2 (5 bases). V shed 4 bases and J shed 7 bases, with 23 bases lying between them. Germline CDR1 and CDR2: SQVTM and ANQGSEA. The CDR3 length is 16 residues. The CDR3 sequence is CSVGPHGRREGNEQFF. Written as DNA, the CDR3 is TGCAGCGTTGGGCCACATGGACGCCGCGAGGGTAATGAGCAGTTCTTC.

This clonotype showed up just a few times. The J gene is TRBJ1-2, the V gene TRBV7-2, with D hard to call. The CDR3 is made up of 13 amino acids. The V gene lost 5 bases and the J gene lost 4 bases, with 11 bases spanning the gap. Germline lookup yields CDR1 SGHTA and CDR2 FQGNSA. The CDR3 here is CASSHLLFYGYTF. The CDR3 DNA reads TGTGCCAGCAGCCACCTACTTTTCTATGGCTACACCTTC.

This clonotype has ten or more counts. This chain joins TRBV29-1 and TRBJ2-7; TRBD2 is a possible D gene (6 bases). The germline V gene encodes CDR1 SQVTM and CDR2 ANQGSEA. The V end lost 6 bases, the J end lost 2 bases, and 20 bases lay between the germline ends. The CDR3 is made up of 15 amino acids. The CDR3 coding sequence is TGCAGCGTGGGGGGTTGGGGCCGTGATCCCTACGAGCAGTACTTC. Translating it yields CSVGGWGRDPYEQYF.